The T cell receptor (beta chain) under discussion was sequenced for a study of T cells expressing NK-cell markers. Study in general: Researchers got TCR beta repertoires out of sorted CD3+CD56+NKG2C+, CD3+CD56+NKG2C- and CD3+CD56-NKG2C+ T cells.

This CDR3 comprises 15 residues. CDR1 is MNHNS and CDR2 is SASEGT in the germline V gene. With UMIs, 5'RACE template switching was used to make TCR beta cDNA. From the 5' RACE reads, TCRdb lists one entry per CDR3 protein and no DNA. The sample table sets out roughly 110,000 distinct CDR3 sequences. Source material: blood T cells: a sorted CD56 or NKG2C T cell subset, CD4+ or CD8+ T cells, or bulk PBMC T cells (not recorded which). The TCR was taken from a woman between 18 and 75 years old in good health. The gene calls are TRBV6-1 and TRBJ2-5; absent DNA, TCRdb's TRBD2 call cannot be checked. Here the CDR3 reads CASSPGGLGEETQYF.